These 21 T cell receptor beta chains originate from one sample sequenced in a study of shared clonotypes between healthy human individuals. The assay was immunoSEQ multiplex PCR, and TCRdb's table has in-frame clones only and misses some. The table lists around 700,000 clones, around 67% of them singletons. The specimen was memory CD4+ T cells sorted from blood. Subset described: CD45RA-negative fraction. The receptors shown here come from a woman under 40 in good health.

This rearrangement joins TRBV19 to TRBJ2-2; possibly TRBD1 or TRBD2 for D (5 bases each). CDR3 size: 15 residues. Germline CDR1 LNHDA, CDR2 SQIVND (reference sequence). Trimming removed 5 bases at V and 9 bases at J, with 19 bases between. For the CDR3, the DNA is TGTGCCAGTAGTTCGGGGCCCTCGTGGGACCGGGAGCTGTTTTTT. It translates to CASSSGPSWDRELFF.

This clone occurred a few times. The rearrangement joins TRBV7-9 to TRBJ1-1, with 9 bases aligning to TRBD1. The ends lost 5 bases at V and 0 bases at J; junction bases unmatched: 4. The length of the CDR3 is 15 residues. CDR1 is SEHNR, CDR2 FQNEAQ, per germline (reference sequence). The CDR3 region has the DNA TGTGCCAGCAGCCGCGGGACAGGGCTGAACACTGAAGCTTTCTTT. This encodes CASSRGTGLNTEAFF.

The chain joins TRBV28 to TRBJ2-1; D may be TRBD2 (5 bases). Trimming removed 7 bases from V and 10 bases from J, with 17 bases in between. This CDR3 is built from 13 residues. Germline lookup yields CDR1 MDHEN and CDR2 SYDVKM. The CDR3 reads CASNTRVVLEQFF. CDR3 DNA sequence: TGTGCCAGCAACACGCGGGTTGTGCTGGAGCAGTTCTTC.

Here the CDR3 reads CASSRQQGKPPSEQYF. For the CDR3, the DNA is TGTGCCAGCAGTAGACAACAGGGGAAACCCCCTAGTGAGCAGTACTTC. The chain is built from TRBV27 and TRBJ2-7; 7 bases fit TRBD1. The CDR3 extends over 16 amino acids. The germline gives CDR1 MNHEY, CDR2 SMNVEV (reference sequence). V dropped 5 bases and J dropped 7; count of bases not matched to a gene: 17.

A single count supports this clone. The gene calls are TRBV6-5 and TRBJ2-3, with D perhaps TRBD2 (6 bases). The CDR3 extends over 16 amino acids. The ends were cut back, 2 bases at V and 0 bases at J, with 12 bases in the middle. Germline CDR1 is MNHEY and CDR2 is SVGAGI. The CDR3 sequence is CASSYRSGGSTDTQYF. CDR3 in DNA: TGTGCCAGCAGTTACCGGAGCGGAGGGAGCACAGATACGCAGTATTTT.

Points on this clone: The sample carries other DNA sequences with the same CDR3. The V and J genes are TRBV19 and TRBJ1-5, with D possibly matching TRBD1 (5 bases). CDR1 and CDR2 (germline): LNHDA, SQIVND (reference sequence). V was pared by 6 bases and J by 0 bases, with 9 bases between. This CDR3 has 14 amino acids. CDR3 region: CASSRQNSNQPQHF. The CDR3 nucleotides are TGTGCCAGTAGCCGACAGAATAGCAATCAGCCCCAGCATTTT. Using reference TRBV19 and TRBJ1-5 for the parts outside the CDR3, the full variable domain is DGGITQSPKYLFRKEGQNVTLSCEQNLNHDAMYWYRQDPGQGLRLIYYSQIVNDFQKGDIAEGYSVSREKKESFPLTVTSAQKNPTAFYLCASSRQNSNQPQHFGDGTRLSIL.

There are a few counts of this clone. The genes are TRBV6-5 and TRBJ2-3; D gene ambiguous. The CDR3 is 14 amino acids. Per germline, CDR1 MNHEY and CDR2 SVGAGI. The V gene lost 3 bases and the J gene lost 6 bases, with 13 bases spanning the gap. The CDR3 bases are TGTGCCAGCAGTTATAGGTCCTGGTCGGATACGCAGTATTTT. Its translation is CASSYRSWSDTQYF.

In this sample, this clone turned up many times. The chain links TRBV2 to TRBJ2-3; 10 bases match TRBD2. J lost 8 bases, V lost 3 bases, and 11 bases had no gene match. The CDR3 has 16 residues. CDR1 and CDR2 from the germline V gene are SNHLY and FYNNEI. The CDR3 bases are TGTGCCAGCAGTGAGTCGGCTAGCGGGAGTGGTCGTACGCAGTATTTT. It translates to CASSESASGSGRTQYF.

The chain joins TRBV27 to TRBJ2-3; 7 bases match TRBD2. Germline lookup yields CDR1 MNHEY and CDR2 SMNVEV (reference sequence). The ends lost 4 bases at V and 2 bases at J; junction bases unmatched: 12. The CDR3 is 17 amino acids. Here the CDR3 reads CASSSGSHGRFTDTQYF. The CDR3 nucleotides read TGTGCCAGCAGTTCTGGTTCTCACGGGAGGTTCACAGATACGCAGTATTTT.

As for this clone: A single base is all that separates this from a far larger clone, so a read error is likely. The same CDR3 can be traced to other DNA sequences in this sample. This chain joins TRBV11-2 and TRBJ2-7; the D gene is possibly TRBD2 (6 bases). The CDR3 is 13 amino acids. CDR1 is SGHAT and CDR2 is FQNNGV in the germline V gene. CDR3 DNA: TGTGCTAGCAGCTTCATAGCGGCCTACGAGCAGTACTTC. Its protein product is CASSFIAAYEQYF.

V usage is TRBV6-4 and J usage is TRBJ2-3; D is uncertain. The V end was cut by 0 bases, the J end by 4 bases, with 11 bases between. Germline values: CDR1 MRHNA, CDR2 SNTAGT. The CDR3 covers 15 residues. CDR3 residues: CASSDSGNQSDTQYF. The CDR3 region has the DNA TGTGCCAGCAGTGACTCAGGGAACCAATCAGATACGCAGTATTTT.

The gene calls are TRBV7-9 and TRBJ2-3; perhaps D is TRBD1 or TRBD2 (5 bases each). This CDR3 region has 17 residues. Germline CDR1 SEHNR, CDR2 FQNEAQ (reference sequence). V lost 3 bases and J 2 bases, leaving 18 bases between the germline ends. CDR3 nucleotides: TGTGCCAGCAGCTTGGGGGACCCGGGACGGATCACAGATACGCAGTATTTT. Its protein product is CASSLGDPGRITDTQYF.

The chain carries TRBV5-1 and TRBJ2-5, with D possibly being TRBD2 (5 bases). V lost 0 bases, J lost 1 base, and 16 bases lay in between. This CDR3 region has 17 residues. In germline, CDR1 is SGHRS, CDR2 YFSETQ. CDR3 region: CASSLAEDIATQETQYF. The CDR3 DNA reads as TGCGCCAGCAGCTTGGCCGAGGATATAGCGACCCAAGAGACCCAGTACTTC.

This chain connects TRBV6-1 to TRBJ1-2; 7 bases map to TRBD1. Germline trimming cut 5 bases from V and 4 bases from J; bases unmatched to any gene: 10. Germline V gene data show CDR1 as MNHNS and CDR2 as SASEGT. The length of the CDR3 is 15 residues. CDR3 region: CASSSGGSLSYGYTF. Written as DNA, the CDR3 is TGTGCCAGCAGTTCAGGGGGATCCTTAAGCTATGGCTACACCTTC.

The chain uses TRBV5-6 and TRBJ1-3; D is possibly TRBD1 (6 bases). The CDR3 totals 14 residues. CDR1 is SGHDT and CDR2 is YYEEEE in the germline V gene. Trimming took 1 base from V and 8 from J, leaving 13 bases between them. CDR3 sequence: CASSLTGPGHTIYF. The CDR3 nucleotides are TGTGCCAGCAGCTTGACAGGGCCCGGGCACACCATATATTTT.

This sequence joins TRBV4-1 and TRBJ2-4; 11 bases are shared with TRBD2. Germline V gene sequence: CDR1 MGHRA, CDR2 YSYEKL. J lost 5 bases, V lost 0 bases, and 3 bases had no gene match. This CDR3 region has 16 residues. Here the CDR3 reads CASSQDTSGGQNIQYF. The CDR3 nucleotides are TGCGCCAGCAGCCAAGATACTAGCGGGGGTCAAAACATTCAGTACTTC.

The V gene is TRBV4-1, the J gene TRBJ2-3, with 13 bases matching TRBD2. There are 16 residues in the CDR3. Germline values: CDR1 MGHRA, CDR2 YSYEKL. V was clipped by 1 base and J by 5 bases; unmatched bases: 3. CDR3 in DNA: TGCGCCAGCAGCCAAGTAGGACTAGCGGGAGAAGATACGCAGTATTTT. It translates to CASSQVGLAGEDTQYF.

The rearrangement uses TRBV9 and TRBJ2-1; TRBD2 agrees at 10 bases. Trimming at V came to 3 bases and at J to 4 bases, leaving 10 bases not matched to a gene. The CDR3 covers 17 residues. CDR1 is SGDLS and CDR2 is YYNGEE in the germline V gene. CDR3 nucleotides: TGTGCCAGCAGCGGAGGGACTTTAGCGGGAGGTTACAATGAGCAGTTCTTC. Translated, it gives CASSGGTLAGGYNEQFF.

The chain employs TRBV25-1 and TRBJ1-3, with 7 bases that match TRBD1. The CDR3 sequence is 15 residues long. Looked up from germline, CDR1 is MGHDK and CDR2 is SYGVNS. V lost 4 bases, J lost 2 bases, and 5 bases stayed unmatched. The DNA of the CDR3 is TGTGCCAGCAGTGTAAACAGGGGTGCTGGAAACACCATATATTTT. Residues: CASSVNRGAGNTIYF. Combining the CDR3 with reference TRBV25-1 and TRBJ1-3 gives the whole variable domain EADIYQTPRYLVIGTGKKITLECSQTMGHDKMYWYQQDPGMELHLIHYSYGVNSTEKGDLSSESTVSRIRTEHFPLTLESARPSHTSQYLCASSVNRGAGNTIYFGEGSWLTVV.

As DNA, the CDR3 is TGCGCCAGCAGTGAGTCGAGTCCCCTAGCGGGATACAATGAGCAGTTCTTC. It encodes CASSESSPLAGYNEQFF. This chain joins TRBV10-2 and TRBJ2-1; 9 bases agree with TRBD2. Trimming cost V 0 bases and J 4 bases; bases outside gene matches: 7. The CDR3 consists of 17 residues. Germline V lookup: CDR1 WSHSY, CDR2 SAAADI.

This clone was detected ten times or more. The chain is built from TRBV14 and TRBJ2-3; tentatively, D is TRBD2 (6 bases). V was clipped by 1 base and J by 4 bases, with 15 bases between them. Germline CDR1 and CDR2: SGHDN and FVKESK. This CDR3 spans 16 amino acids. DNA for the CDR3: TGTGCCAGCAGCCAAGGTGGCGGGATTAACGCAGATACGCAGTATTTT. Encoded protein: CASSQGGGINADTQYF. Supplemented by reference TRBV14 and TRBJ2-3, the full variable domain reads EAGVTQFPSHSVIEKGQTVTLRCDPISGHDNLYWYRRVMGKEIKFLLHFVKESKQDESGMPNNRFLAERTGGTYSTLKVQPAELEDSGVYFCASSQGGGINADTQYFGPGTRLTVL.